This passage covers 16 T cell receptor beta chains from one sample sequenced in a study of blood T cells in healthy people across ages. The second PCR ran roughly 7 to 12 cycles with a sample-barcoded 5' primer and J-beta primers. A single record per CDR3 protein comes from TCRdb applying MiXCR to the 5' RACE reads. The sample records roughly 1.9 million distinct CDR3 sequences, roughly 43% being singletons. What was sequenced was blood. Receptors originate from a human donor in good health.

The chain carries TRBV4-1 and TRBJ1-2; 9 bases align to TRBD1. The V gene end was trimmed by 0 bases and the J gene end by 2 bases; junction bases not matched to a gene: 7. The CDR3 loop spans 17 amino acids. Germline V CDR1 and CDR2: MGHRA, YSYEKL. The DNA for the CDR3 is TGCGCCAGCAGCCAAGAATTCATGACAGGGGGAAACTATGGCTACACCTTC. Its protein product is CASSQEFMTGGNYGYTF.

The table lists this clonotype with a few counts. The J gene is TRBJ2-3, the V gene TRBV27, with 9 positions matching TRBD2. The CDR3 is 16 residues long. Per the germline V gene, CDR1 is MNHEY and CDR2 is SMNVEV (reference sequence). V dropped 3 bases and J dropped 6; count of bases not matched to a gene: 10. CDR3 DNA sequence: TGTGCCAGCAGTTTCTCCCTAGCGGGACTACAGGATACGCAGTATTTT. It specifies CASSFSLAGLQDTQYF.

The rearrangement joins TRBV6-5 to TRBJ1-1; maybe TRBD1 (5 bases). The CDR3 totals 15 residues. Trimming stripped 3 bases from V and 10 bases from J, with 21 bases between. Germline lookup yields CDR1 MNHEY and CDR2 SVGAGI. For the CDR3, the DNA is TGTGCCAGCAGTTATTATGAGGGGACCCCCTTGGGAGCTTTCTTT. This sequence encodes CASSYYEGTPLGAFF.

The chain carries TRBV7-9 and TRBJ1-2, with 8 bases aligning to TRBD1. With 5 bases clipped from V and 7 bases from J, the junction kept 15 bases outside the gene matches. This CDR3 is 16 amino acids long. Per germline, CDR1 SEHNR and CDR2 FQNEAQ (reference sequence). The CDR3 region is CASSPGTGGRTTGYTF. Written as DNA, the CDR3 is TGTGCCAGCAGCCCTGGGACAGGTGGACGAACTACTGGCTACACCTTC.

The gene calls are TRBV7-2 and TRBJ2-1; D unclear. CDR1 is SGHTA and CDR2 is FQGNSA in the germline V gene. With 5 bases removed from V and 0 bases from J, the gap between germline ends came to 11 bases. CDR3 length: 15 residues. The CDR3 is CASSGSRTSYNEQFF. CDR3 in DNA: TGTGCCAGCAGCGGCTCGAGAACCTCCTACAATGAGCAGTTCTTC.

CDR3 bases: TGTGCCAGCAGTAAGAATGGACAGGGAAGCTATGGCTACACCTTC. Its translation is CASSKNGQGSYGYTF. The rearrangement links TRBV12-3 or TRBV12-4 to TRBJ1-2; 8 bases fit TRBD1. The CDR3 length is 15 residues. Trimming at V came to 5 bases and at J to 4 bases, leaving 9 bases not matched to a gene.

V gene TRBV5-1 combines with J gene TRBJ2-3; D remains ambiguous. The CDR3 has 14 amino acids. The germline V and J ends were trimmed by 3 bases and 6 bases, with 14 bases remaining between them. CDR1 and CDR2 (germline): SGHRS, YFSETQ. Here the CDR3 reads CASSSHDLEDTQYF. CDR3 nucleotide sequence: TGCGCCAGCAGCTCCCACGACCTAGAGGATACGCAGTATTTT.

The chain is built from TRBV28 and TRBJ2-1; maybe TRBD2 (7 bases). Germline-derived CDR1 and CDR2 are MDHEN and SYDVKM. Trimming took off 7 bases at V and 1 base at J, with 20 bases between the two ends. The CDR3 is 17 amino acids. The CDR3 region is CASTNLGGARSYNEQFF. As DNA, the CDR3 is TGTGCCAGCACCAATTTGGGGGGGGCGCGTTCCTACAATGAGCAGTTCTTC.

This rearrangement joins TRBV7-2 to TRBJ1-5; D not resolved. CDR1 and CDR2 (germline): SGHTA, FQGNSA. CDR3 length: 15 residues. V lost 5 bases, J lost 0 bases, and 11 bases lay in between. This chain's CDR3 is CASSTSGYSNQPQHF. The DNA for the CDR3 is TGTGCCAGCAGCACGTCCGGATATAGCAATCAGCCCCAGCATTTT.

Worth noting for this clonotype: The junction shows a germline mismatch at one end, possibly a read error. The V and J genes are TRBV4-1 and TRBJ2-1; D unclear. CDR3 length: 15 amino acids. From germline, CDR1 is MGHRA and CDR2 YSYEKL. The DNA for the CDR3 is TGCGCCAGCGGCCAAGATCAAGGCAGTCGCAATGAGCAGTTCTTC. It is translated as CASGQDQGSRNEQFF.

This clonotype appeared a single time. The chain is built from TRBV9 and TRBJ1-5, with D perhaps TRBD1 (5 bases). Germline-derived CDR1 and CDR2 are SGDLS and YYNGEE. This CDR3 contains 13 residues. Trimming shortened V by 3 bases and J by 5 bases, and 9 bases separated the two germline ends. In DNA, the CDR3 is TGTGCCAGCAGCGGGGACGGTCATCAGCCCCAGCATTTT. This translates into CASSGDGHQPQHF.

The chain recombines TRBV27 with TRBJ1-4; D unresolved. V was trimmed by 9 bases and J by 6 bases, leaving 14 bases between them. This CDR3 region has 13 residues. In germline, CDR1 is MNHEY, CDR2 SMNVEV (reference sequence). The CDR3 DNA reads as TGTGCCAGTAGACGGGTTGACGATGAAAAACTGTTTTTT. The encoded protein is CASRRVDDEKLFF.

The table lists this clonotype with a few counts. The chain employs TRBV3-1 and TRBJ2-5; 8 positions match TRBD2. The trim removed 1 base at V and 4 bases at J, leaving 11 bases unmatched. The germline V gene has CDR1 LGHDT and CDR2 YNNKEL (reference sequence). The CDR3 totals 17 residues. The CDR3 DNA sequence: TGTGCCAGCAGCCAAGGACGTTACGGGGGGGCACGAGAGACCCAGTACTTC. It translates to CASSQGRYGGARETQYF.

J is TRBJ2-1 and V is TRBV7-2, with D possibly TRBD2 on 5 matching bases. From germline, CDR1 is SGHTA and CDR2 FQGNSA. This CDR3 region has 15 residues. V was cut by 3 bases and J by 8 bases, with 17 bases left in between. In nucleotides, the CDR3 is TGTGCCAGCAGCTTCAGACTAACAGAGTACGATGAGCAGTTCTTC. Its translation: CASSFRLTEYDEQFF.

The CDR3 sequence: CASSQVGDQPQHF. As DNA, the CDR3 is TGCGCCAGCAGCCAAGTGGGGGATCAGCCCCAGCATTTT. The chain couples TRBV4-1 to TRBJ1-5, with D possibly being TRBD1 (5 bases). Looked up from germline, CDR1 is MGHRA and CDR2 is YSYEKL. The V gene lost 1 base and the J gene lost 5 bases, with 6 bases spanning the gap. The CDR3 consists of 13 residues.

The V gene is TRBV7-9, the J gene TRBJ1-2; 9 positions agree with TRBD1. The CDR3 consists of 14 residues. The trim removed 3 bases at V and 6 bases at J, leaving 5 bases unmatched. CDR1 and CDR2 from the germline V gene are SEHNR and FQNEAQ (reference sequence). The CDR3 here is CASSFGDRAHGYTF. CDR3 coding DNA: TGTGCCAGCAGCTTCGGGGACAGGGCCCATGGCTACACCTTC. Using reference TRBV7-9 and TRBJ1-2 for the parts outside the CDR3, the full variable domain is DTGVSQNPRHKITKRGQNVTFRCDPISEHNRLYWYRQTLGQGPEFLTYFQNEAQLEKSRLLSDRFSAERPKGSFSTLEIQRTEQGDSAMYLCASSFGDRAHGYTFGSGTRLTVV.